This T cell receptor beta chain was identified during a study of shared clonotypes between healthy human individuals. Genomic DNA per cell subset filled all wells of several immunoSEQ plates. In the authors' methods: Junction-only immunoSEQ sequences carried no quality scores, so filtering differed. Method: immunoSEQ multiplex PCR; TCRdb's copy keeps in-frame clones and lacks some. That table furnishes V, J and clone size, whereas the DNA furnished D and trimming. The sample shows approximately 470,000 clones, more than 65% of them seen only once. This clone was seen once. The germline V and J ends were trimmed by 7 bases and 5 bases, with 23 bases remaining between them. The CDR3 has 15 residues. Germline loops: CDR1 SQVTM, CDR2 ANQGSEA. Each donor was a Caucasian adult residing in Nashville, Tennessee.

The chain joins TRBV29-1 to TRBJ2-5; D is possibly TRBD1 (7 bases). The receptor's source is a woman aged 40 to 50 in good health. Some clones in this sample may be carry-over from other donors' samples. Sequenced input: PBMCs. The CDR3 protein is CSAQRVGGGGETQYF. For the CDR3, the DNA is TGCAGCGCCCAAAGGGTCGGAGGGGGCGGGGAGACCCAGTACTTC.